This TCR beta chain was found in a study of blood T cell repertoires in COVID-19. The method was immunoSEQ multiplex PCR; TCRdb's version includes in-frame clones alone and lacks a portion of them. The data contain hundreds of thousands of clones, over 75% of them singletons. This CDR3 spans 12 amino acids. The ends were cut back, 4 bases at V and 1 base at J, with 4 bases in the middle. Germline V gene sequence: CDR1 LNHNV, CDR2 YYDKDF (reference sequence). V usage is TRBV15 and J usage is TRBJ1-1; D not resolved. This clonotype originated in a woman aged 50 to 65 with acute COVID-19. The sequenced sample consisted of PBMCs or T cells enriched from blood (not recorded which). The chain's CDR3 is CATSTGNTEAFF. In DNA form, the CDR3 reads TGTGCCACCAGCACAGGGAACACTGAAGCTTTCTTT.